The 25 T cell receptor beta chains below were found in one sample sequenced in a study of shared clonotypes between healthy human individuals. Sequencing used immunoSEQ multiplex PCR; TCRdb keeps in-frame clones, though not all of them. Of roughly 1 million clones in the sample, around 74% are singletons; the top ten hold approximately 1.5%. The sample taken for sequencing was memory CD4+ T cells sorted from blood. As to subset: CD45RA-negative fraction. All receptors derive from a man aged 18 to 29 in good health.

In the case of this clone: Within the sample, other DNA sequences also encode this same CDR3. The genes are TRBV5-1 and TRBJ2-3; D not certain. This CDR3 comprises 13 residues. Germline V gene sequence: CDR1 SGHRS, CDR2 YFSETQ. V was pared by 2 bases and J by 0 bases, with 4 bases between. The CDR3 sequence is CASSLDSTDTQYF. The CDR3 DNA reads as TGCGCCAGCAGCTTAGATAGCACAGATACGCAGTATTTT.

The V call is TRBV6-5, the J call TRBJ2-1; no definite D call. CDR3 length equals 13 residues. From germline, CDR1 is MNHEY and CDR2 SVGAGI. The V end was cut by 8 bases, the J end by 0 bases, with 8 bases between. The CDR3 reads CASQESSYNEQFF. For the CDR3, the DNA is TGTGCCAGCCAGGAGTCCTCCTACAATGAGCAGTTCTTC.

This clone was seen many times. The CDR3 DNA sequence: TGTGCCAGCAGCTTATCCGGGACAGGACCAGATACGCAGTATTTT. Amino acids: CASSLSGTGPDTQYF. V usage is TRBV13 and J usage is TRBJ2-3, with 8 bases matching TRBD1. The CDR3 consists of 15 residues. V was pared by 2 bases and J by 4 bases, with 5 bases of the junction left unmatched. CDR1 is PRHDT and CDR2 is FYEKMQ in the germline V gene (reference sequence).

The rearrangement uses TRBV28 and TRBJ2-5; 11 bases agree with TRBD1. Looked up from germline, CDR1 is MDHEN and CDR2 is SYDVKM. V dropped 11 bases and J dropped 1; count of bases not matched to a gene: 3. This CDR3 has 13 residues. This chain's CDR3 is CAGGTGGQETQYF. The CDR3 nucleotides read TGTGCCGGAGGGACAGGGGGCCAAGAGACCCAGTACTTC. Full variable domain (outside the CDR3, taken from reference TRBV28 and TRBJ2-5): DVKVTQSSRYLVKRTGEKVFLECVQDMDHENMFWYRQDPGLGLRLIYFSYDVKMKEKGDIPEGYSVSREKKERFSLILESASTNQTSMYLCAGGTGGQETQYFGPGTRLLVL.

The genes are TRBV6-1 and TRBJ2-3; D remains unclear. There are 14 residues in the CDR3. The germline gives CDR1 MNHNS, CDR2 SASEGT. V was trimmed by 0 bases and J by 4 bases, leaving 8 bases between them. This CDR3 is CASSEARPPDTQYF. CDR3 nucleotides: TGTGCCAGCAGTGAAGCGCGGCCCCCAGATACGCAGTATTTT.

As to this clone: Within the sample, other DNA sequences also encode this same CDR3. This sequence joins TRBV2 and TRBJ2-5; D perhaps matches TRBD2 (6 bases). V lost 5 bases and J lost 2, with 9 bases in between. The CDR3 is 13 amino acids. Per the germline V gene, CDR1 is SNHLY and CDR2 is FYNNEI. CDR3 bases: TGTGCCAGCAGTCGGGACTTACAAGAGACCCAGTACTTC. Translated, it gives CASSRDLQETQYF.

This chain connects TRBV18 to TRBJ1-1; D is possibly TRBD1 (5 bases). CDR1 and CDR2 from the germline V gene are KGHSH and LQKENI. This CDR3 has 13 amino acids. V was pared by 1 base and J by 4 bases, with 7 bases between. DNA for the CDR3: TGTGCCAGCTCACCACAGGGGCTCACTGAAGCTTTCTTT. It yields the protein CASSPQGLTEAFF.

The rearrangement uses TRBV9 and TRBJ2-1, with TRBD1 as a possible D gene (6 bases). The V end was cut by 0 bases, the J end by 4 bases, with 8 bases between. The CDR3 has 14 amino acids. The V gene's germline CDR1 is SGDLS and CDR2 YYNGEE. This chain's CDR3 is CASSVVGAYNEQFF. The CDR3 DNA sequence: TGTGCCAGCAGCGTAGTGGGGGCGTACAATGAGCAGTTCTTC.

The chain has TRBV2 and TRBJ1-6; TRBD1 agrees at 9 bases. The V gene end was trimmed by 7 bases and the J gene end by 9 bases; junction bases not matched to a gene: 7. The CDR3 sequence is 14 residues long. CDR1 and CDR2 (germline): SNHLY, FYNNEI. CDR3 amino acids: CASTREGQGSPLHF. CDR3 nucleotides: TGTGCCAGCACCAGAGAGGGACAGGGTTCACCCCTCCACTTT.

The chain has TRBV6-1 and TRBJ1-2; D is unresolved. This CDR3 spans 14 amino acids. Looked up from germline, CDR1 is MNHNS and CDR2 is SASEGT. Trimming removed 2 bases at V and 6 bases at J, with 13 bases between. This CDR3 reads CASSESGRLNGYTF. The CDR3 DNA reads TGTGCCAGCAGTGAATCGGGCAGACTAAATGGCTACACCTTC.

This clone was detected only once. This chain connects TRBV27 to TRBJ2-3; D gene unclear. The CDR3 totals 15 residues. Deletions cut 3 bases from V and 2 bases from J, with 12 bases between. CDR1 is MNHEY and CDR2 is SMNVEV in the germline V gene (reference sequence). CDR3 region: CASSFAYNPTDTQYF. CDR3 nucleotides: TGTGCCAGCAGTTTTGCCTACAACCCCACAGATACGCAGTATTTT.

CDR3 DNA: TGTGCCAGCAGCGACATAGTGGGAGAGACCCAGTACTTC. Its translation is CASSDIVGETQYF. The chain has TRBV25-1 and TRBJ2-5, with D uncertain. Between the trimmed V and J ends, which lost 6 bases and 4 bases, there was a span of 12 bases. Germline CDR1 MGHDK, CDR2 SYGVNS. This CDR3 has 13 residues.

This clone was observed once. This specimen includes other DNA sequences encoding the same CDR3. CDR3 DNA: TGTGCCAGCAGCTTAGGGGCTAGCGGGAGTTACGAGCAGTACTTC. Translated: CASSLGASGSYEQYF. This chain connects TRBV7-2 to TRBJ2-7, with TRBD2 matching 10 bases. Germline loops: CDR1 SGHTA, CDR2 FQGNSA. Trimming cost V 1 base and J 4 bases; bases outside gene matches: 4. The CDR3 loop spans 15 amino acids.

The gene calls are TRBV25-1 and TRBJ1-4; unclear D gene. CDR3 length: 14 amino acids. The V end lost 5 bases, the J end lost 2 bases, and 9 bases lay between the germline ends. The germline V gene has CDR1 MGHDK and CDR2 SYGVNS. This CDR3 is CASSSGWTNEKLFF. The CDR3, as DNA: TGTGCCAGCAGTTCGGGGTGGACTAATGAAAAACTGTTTTTT.

This clone has a handful of counts. V gene TRBV7-2 combines with J gene TRBJ2-3; D remains ambiguous. The length of the CDR3 is 11 residues. Germline assignment: CDR1 SGHTA and CDR2 FQGNSA. Trimming shortened V by 5 bases and J by 5 bases, and 5 bases separated the two germline ends. CDR3 residues: CASSPQDTQYF. CDR3 in DNA: TGTGCCAGCAGCCCCCAAGATACGCAGTATTTT.

The genes are TRBV9 and TRBJ1-3, with D hard to call. Between the trimmed V and J ends, which lost 0 bases and 2 bases, there was a span of 12 bases. The CDR3 spans 16 residues. CDR1 is SGDLS, CDR2 YYNGEE, per germline. The CDR3 DNA follows: TGTGCCAGCAGCGTAGAACCGGGAGGAACTGGAAACACCATATATTTT. Translated, it gives CASSVEPGGTGNTIYF.

In the case of this clone: A much larger clone differs from this one at a single base, so this may be a read error. Other nucleotide sequences in the sample specify the same CDR3. This sequence joins TRBV2 and TRBJ2-5; D remains ambiguous. The germline CDR1 and CDR2 sequences are SNHLY and FYNNEI. This CDR3 spans 10 amino acids. For the CDR3, the DNA is TGTGCCAGCAGCGAAGAGACCCAGTACTTC. It encodes CASSEETQYF.

The chain has TRBV18 and TRBJ1-2, with D maybe TRBD1 (5 bases). The germline V gene has CDR1 KGHSH and CDR2 LQKENI. This CDR3 region has 14 residues. V was trimmed by 5 bases and J by 2 bases, leaving 12 bases between them. CDR3 in amino acids: CASSVGPINYGYTF. Written as DNA, the CDR3 is TGTGCCAGCTCAGTGGGGCCAATCAACTATGGCTACACCTTC.

The rearrangement links TRBV6-1 to TRBJ1-1; no firm D call. V lost 6 bases, J lost 7 bases, and 15 bases lay in between. The CDR3 is 13 amino acids. Germline assignment: CDR1 MNHNS and CDR2 SASEGT. The CDR3 DNA sequence: TGTGCCAGCAGCGAAACCCCCCGCCATGAAGCTTTCTTT. Protein product: CASSETPRHEAFF.

V gene TRBV19 combines with J gene TRBJ1-4; 7 positions match TRBD1. With V trimmed by 7 bases and J by 8 bases, 10 bases remained unmatched. The germline V gene encodes CDR1 LNHDA and CDR2 SQIVND (reference sequence). The CDR3 contains 14 residues. Here the CDR3 DNA reads TGTGCCAGTATGGCGGACAGGCTGGGGGAAAAACTGTTTTTT. This gives the protein CASMADRLGEKLFF.

This clone occurred a few times. The chain joins TRBV30 to TRBJ2-7, with TRBD2 matching over 9 bases. Germline CDR1 reads GTSNPN; CDR2 reads SVGIG (reference sequence). The ends lost 3 bases at V and 3 bases at J; junction bases unmatched: 3. This CDR3 has 13 amino acids. Written as DNA, the CDR3 is TGTGCCTGGAGGCATAGCGGGAGCTACGAGCAGTACTTC. This gives the protein CAWRHSGSYEQYF.

This chain uses TRBV7-9 with TRBJ2-3; the D gene is possibly TRBD2 (6 bases). Germline V gives CDR1 SEHNR, CDR2 FQNEAQ (reference sequence). V was cut by 2 bases and J by 0 bases, with 9 bases left in between. The CDR3 consists of 15 residues. This CDR3 is CASSLLGGSTDTQYF. CDR3 sequence (DNA): TGTGCCAGCAGCTTACTGGGGGGAAGCACAGATACGCAGTATTTT.

This chain connects TRBV6-1 to TRBJ1-5; the match to TRBD1 covers 9 bases. This CDR3 is built from 15 residues. The germline CDR1 and CDR2 sequences are MNHNS and SASEGT. After removal of 3 bases from V and 5 bases from J, the junction contained 5 bases not matched to a gene. The CDR3 coding sequence is TGTGCCAGCAGTGAGCTACAGGGGGCACATCAGCCCCAGCATTTT. Translated: CASSELQGAHQPQHF.

In regard to this clone: A much larger clonotype is one base distant, so this may be a read error. The chain uses TRBV4-1 and TRBJ2-1; D gene unclear. This CDR3 has 14 residues. Trimming took 0 bases from V and 2 from J, leaving 5 bases between them. The V gene's germline CDR1 is MGHRA and CDR2 YSYEKL. CDR3 bases: TGCGCCAGCAGCCAAGAACGCCCCTACAATGAGCAGTTCTTC. Protein: CASSQERPYNEQFF.

The chain is built from TRBV5-6 and TRBJ2-5; 10 bases are shared with TRBD2. In germline, CDR1 is SGHDT, CDR2 YYEEEE. The junction had 14 bases not matched to a gene; V was cut back by 4 bases and J by 5 bases. CDR3 length: 17 amino acids. CDR3 region: CASSPLPAGGLRETQYF. CDR3 coding DNA: TGTGCCAGCAGCCCTCTCCCAGCGGGGGGGCTGCGGGAGACCCAGTACTTC.